Each of the 8 T cell receptor beta chains below was sequenced from the same sample in a study of OX40 agonist ivuxolimab in advanced cancers. Libraries were prepared by immunoSEQ multiplex PCR; TCRdb keeps only in-frame clonotypes and omits some of them. The sample carries 55,000 to 65,000 clones, about nine tenths recorded once. Sequences were derived from CD4+ or CD8+ T cells sorted from blood, sampled in a trial of the OX40 agonist ivuxolimab. The receptors derive from an adult with an advanced solid tumor such as melanoma, head and neck, liver or kidney cancer.

The rearrangement uses TRBV27 and TRBJ2-7, with 9 bases that match TRBD1. The CDR3 extends over 16 amino acids. With V trimmed by 10 bases and J by 6 bases, 19 bases remained unmatched. Germline V gene data show CDR1 as MNHEY and CDR2 as SMNVEV (reference sequence). The CDR3, as DNA: TGTGCCACAACCCGGGGACAGGGCCGTCCTTCGGGCGAGCAGTACTTC. Translated, it gives CATTRGQGRPSGEQYF.

The V and J genes are TRBV19 and TRBJ1-2; 8 positions agree with TRBD1. The length of the CDR3 is 14 residues. The germline CDR1 and CDR2 sequences are LNHDA and SQIVND (reference sequence). The V and J ends lost 6 bases and 2 bases, in that order; junction bases with no gene match: 5. CDR3 in DNA: TGTGCCAGTAGCAAGGGACAGGCCAACTATGGCTACACCTTC. As protein: CASSKGQANYGYTF.

This clone was found once. The V gene is TRBV5-1, the J gene TRBJ1-1; no definite D call. V was clipped by 4 bases and J by 1 base, with 14 bases between them. The CDR3 covers 15 residues. Germline assignment: CDR1 SGHRS and CDR2 YFSETQ. CDR3 loop: CASSPSGRKNTEAFF. The CDR3 DNA follows: TGCGCCAGCAGCCCGTCAGGACGGAAGAACACTGAAGCTTTCTTT. The full variable domain, with the rest looked up from reference TRBV5-1 and TRBJ1-1, is KAGVTQTPRYLIKTRGQQVTLSCSPISGHRSVSWYQQTPGQGLQFLFEYFSETQRNKGNFPGRFSGRQFSNSRSEMNVSTLELGDSALYLCASSPSGRKNTEAFFGQGTRLTVV.

This chain connects TRBV12-5 to TRBJ2-1; 12 nucleotides match TRBD1. The junction had 16 bases not matched to a gene; V was cut back by 7 bases and J by 15 bases. The CDR3 is 15 amino acids. Germline CDR1 is LGHNT and CDR2 is FRNRAP. As DNA, the CDR3 is TGTGCTAGTGCCCCCCCCGGGACAGGGGGCGAGTTGCTGTTCTTC. It is translated as CASAPPGTGGELLFF.

The chain uses TRBV7-2 and TRBJ2-3; no clear D. The ends were cut back, 5 bases at V and 2 bases at J, with 8 bases in the middle. The CDR3 has 13 residues. Germline V gene lookup returns CDR1 SGHTA and CDR2 FQGNSA. The CDR3 sequence is CASSRDHTDTQYF. DNA for the CDR3: TGTGCCAGCAGCCGAGACCACACAGATACGCAGTATTTT.

The chain joins TRBV5-1 to TRBJ2-2; TRBD1 might be the D (6 bases). CDR1 SGHRS and CDR2 YFSETQ come from the germline V gene. CDR3 size: 15 residues. The V gene lost 4 bases and the J gene lost 1 base, with 11 bases spanning the gap. The CDR3 DNA is TGCGCCAGCAGCGAGGGGACAAGGAACACCGGGGAGCTGTTTTTT. Translation: CASSEGTRNTGELFF. The full variable domain, with the rest looked up from reference TRBV5-1 and TRBJ2-2, is KAGVTQTPRYLIKTRGQQVTLSCSPISGHRSVSWYQQTPGQGLQFLFEYFSETQRNKGNFPGRFSGRQFSNSRSEMNVSTLELGDSALYLCASSEGTRNTGELFFGEGSRLTVL.

The chain combines TRBV6-1 with TRBJ1-2; D is ambiguous. Germline V gene lookup returns CDR1 MNHNS and CDR2 SASEGT. This CDR3 is built from 13 residues. V dropped 3 bases and J dropped 6 bases, with 11 bases sitting between them. The CDR3 region has the DNA TGTGCCAGCAGTGAGAGATTTGGGGATGGCTACACCTTC. It translates to CASSERFGDGYTF.

The chain couples TRBV19 to TRBJ2-6, with 7 bases identical to TRBD1. CDR1 is LNHDA, CDR2 SQIVND, per germline (reference sequence). The CDR3 contains 18 residues. Losses at the gene ends were 3 bases for V and 0 bases for J; bases not matched to a gene: 8. The CDR3 here is CASSIQPRDSSGANVLTF. CDR3 nucleotide sequence: TGTGCCAGTAGTATTCAGCCCCGGGACAGCTCTGGGGCCAACGTCCTGACTTTC.